This paragraph reports one T cell receptor beta chain. Its antigen is currently not known. Base-call qualities are not available, and no considerably larger clone is one nucleotide away. This specimen belongs to a study of T cells after somatic rescue of genetic block (TCRdb year 2020). About the investigation overall: What the study looked at was long-term robustness, specifically in a T-cell system that came about through somatic rescue of a genetic block in T-cell development.

Libraries were built with the immunoSEQ multiplex PCR assay. The table was pulled from immuneACCESS by TCRdb, which kept in-frame rearrangements only. Such tables lose some clones; where checked, under half of the loss comes from unresolved V genes, and the rest has no known cause. The table for this sample lists 100,000 to 120,000 clones; around nine tenths of them were counted only once. The ten biggest clones cover about 1.5% of the sample. This TCR was recovered from a woman younger than 35. Sequenced: peripheral blood mononuclear cells (PBMCs).

The CDR3 protein sequence reads: CASKEAGLQNTIYF. The DNA is TGTGCCAGTAAAGAAGCGGGGTTGCAAAACACCATATATTTT. The sequence joins TRBV19 to TRBJ1-3; the D gene assignment is ambiguous. From its cysteine to its phenylalanine, the CDR3 spans 14 amino acids. Only CDR3 DNA is held: 42 bases, read in frame from base 1. CDR1 LNHDA and CDR2 SQIVND are derived from the germline V gene (reference sequence). The trim is 7 bases for V and 6 bases for J, with a gap of 16 bases between the germline ends.